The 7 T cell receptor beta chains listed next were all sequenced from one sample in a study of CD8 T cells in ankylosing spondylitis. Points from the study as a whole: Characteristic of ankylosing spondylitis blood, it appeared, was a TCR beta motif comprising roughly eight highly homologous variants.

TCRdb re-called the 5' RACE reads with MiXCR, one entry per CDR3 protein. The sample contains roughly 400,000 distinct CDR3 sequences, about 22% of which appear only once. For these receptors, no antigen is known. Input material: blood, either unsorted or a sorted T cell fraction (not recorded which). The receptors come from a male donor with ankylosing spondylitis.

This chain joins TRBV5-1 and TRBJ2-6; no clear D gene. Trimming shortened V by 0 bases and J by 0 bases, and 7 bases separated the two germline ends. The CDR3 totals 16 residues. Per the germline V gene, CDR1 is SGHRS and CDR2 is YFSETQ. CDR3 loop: CASSLAIGSGANVLTF. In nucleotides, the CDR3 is TGCGCCAGCAGCTTGGCCATAGGCTCTGGGGCCAACGTCCTGACTTTC.

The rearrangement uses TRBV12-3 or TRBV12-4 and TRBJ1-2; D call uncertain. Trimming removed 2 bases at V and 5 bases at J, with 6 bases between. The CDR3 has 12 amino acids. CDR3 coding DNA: TGTGCCAGCAGTTTATCCGCTTATGGCTACACCTTC. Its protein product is CASSLSAYGYTF.

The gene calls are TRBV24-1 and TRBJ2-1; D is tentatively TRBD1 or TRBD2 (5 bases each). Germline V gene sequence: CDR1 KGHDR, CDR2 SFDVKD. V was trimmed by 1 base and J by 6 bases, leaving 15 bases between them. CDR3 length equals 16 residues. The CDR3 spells CATSDFGARGFNEQFF. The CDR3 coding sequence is TGTGCCACCAGTGATTTTGGGGCTAGAGGGTTCAATGAGCAGTTCTTC.

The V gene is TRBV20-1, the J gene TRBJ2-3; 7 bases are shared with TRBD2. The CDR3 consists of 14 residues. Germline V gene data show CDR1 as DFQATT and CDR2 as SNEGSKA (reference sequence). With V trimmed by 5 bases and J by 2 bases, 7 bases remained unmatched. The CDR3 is CSAQGRGTTDTQYF. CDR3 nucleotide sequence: TGCAGTGCTCAAGGGCGGGGGACCACAGATACGCAGTATTTT.

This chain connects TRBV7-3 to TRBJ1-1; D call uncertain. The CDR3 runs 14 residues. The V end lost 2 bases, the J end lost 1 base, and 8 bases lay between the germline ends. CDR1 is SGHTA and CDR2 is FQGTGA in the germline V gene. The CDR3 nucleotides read TGTGCCAGCAGCTTACGGTCGGGGAACACTGAAGCTTTCTTT. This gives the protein CASSLRSGNTEAFF.

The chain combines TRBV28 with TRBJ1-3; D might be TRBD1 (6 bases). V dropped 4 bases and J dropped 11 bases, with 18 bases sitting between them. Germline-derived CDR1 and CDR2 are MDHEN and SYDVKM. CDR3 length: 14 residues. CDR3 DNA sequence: TGTGCCAGCAGTTCCCCCCCAGGGGAGTTCGCCATATATTTT. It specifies CASSSPPGEFAIYF.

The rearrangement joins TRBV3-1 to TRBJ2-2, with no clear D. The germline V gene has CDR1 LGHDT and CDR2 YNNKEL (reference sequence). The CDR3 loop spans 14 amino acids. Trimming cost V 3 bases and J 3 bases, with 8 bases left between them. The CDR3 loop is CASSHLSYTGELFF. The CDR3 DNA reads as TGTGCCAGCAGCCATCTGAGCTACACCGGGGAGCTGTTTTTT.